These 5 T cell receptor beta chains originate from one sample sequenced in a study of monozygotic twins with inflammatory bowel disease. TCRdb reprocessed the 5' RACE reads and reports one entry per CDR3 protein, with no DNA. The sample's table shows 350,000 to 500,000 distinct CDR3 sequences. The sequenced sample consisted of blood. The receptors were sampled from a human donor with ulcerative colitis or Crohn's disease, or a healthy co-twin of an affected twin (not recorded which).

The chain is built from TRBV28 and TRBJ2-1; as DNA is missing, the TRBD1 call by TCRdb cannot be tested. The CDR3 consists of 17 residues. Germline CDR1 is MDHEN and CDR2 is SYDVKM. CDR3 in amino acids: CASSLLLGSVTGGEQFF.

This chain uses TRBV3-1 with TRBJ2-5; there is no DNA to check the TCRdb D call of TRBD2. This CDR3 spans 18 amino acids. The germline CDR1 and CDR2 sequences are LGHDT and YNNKEL (reference sequence). CDR3 loop: CASSQPGLAGSIQETQYF.

This rearrangement joins TRBV5-1 to TRBJ2-5; TCRdb calls TRBD2, which cannot be checked without DNA. Germline CDR1 SGHRS, CDR2 YFSETQ. This CDR3 region has 16 residues. CDR3 region: CASSSLAGAYQETQYF.

This chain uses TRBV24-1 with TRBJ2-1; the D gene TCRdb calls, TRBD1, cannot be checked with no DNA. Germline V gene lookup returns CDR1 KGHDR and CDR2 SFDVKD. The CDR3 length is 14 residues. The CDR3: CATSDSARSNEQFF.

The chain combines TRBV21-1 with TRBJ1-5; the TRBD1 assignment by TCRdb is unverifiable without DNA. TRBV21-1 is termed a pseudogene. This CDR3 contains 16 residues. The CDR3: CASSYTGRGVNQPQHF.